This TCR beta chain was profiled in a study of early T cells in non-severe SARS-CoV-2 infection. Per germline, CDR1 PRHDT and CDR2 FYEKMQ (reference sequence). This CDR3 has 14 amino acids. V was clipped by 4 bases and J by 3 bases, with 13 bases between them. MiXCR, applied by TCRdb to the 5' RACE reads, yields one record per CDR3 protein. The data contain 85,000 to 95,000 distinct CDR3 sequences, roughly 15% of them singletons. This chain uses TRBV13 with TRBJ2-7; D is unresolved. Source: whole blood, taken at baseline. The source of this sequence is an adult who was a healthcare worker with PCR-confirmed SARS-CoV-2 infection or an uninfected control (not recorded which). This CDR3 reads CASSSTTARYEQYF. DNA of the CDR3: TGTGCCAGCAGCTCGACAACAGCTCGCTACGAGCAGTACTTC.